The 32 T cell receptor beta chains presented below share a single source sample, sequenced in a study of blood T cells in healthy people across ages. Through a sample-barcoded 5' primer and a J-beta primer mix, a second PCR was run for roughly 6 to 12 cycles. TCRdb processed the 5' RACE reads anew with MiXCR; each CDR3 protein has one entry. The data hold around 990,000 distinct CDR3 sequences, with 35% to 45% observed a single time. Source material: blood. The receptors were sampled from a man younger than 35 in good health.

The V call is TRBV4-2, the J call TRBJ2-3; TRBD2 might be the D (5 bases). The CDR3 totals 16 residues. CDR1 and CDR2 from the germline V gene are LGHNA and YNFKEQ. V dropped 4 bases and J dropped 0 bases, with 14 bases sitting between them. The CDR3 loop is CASSRSGETSTDTQYF. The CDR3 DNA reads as TGTGCCAGCAGCCGTTCCGGGGAAACAAGCACAGATACGCAGTATTTT.

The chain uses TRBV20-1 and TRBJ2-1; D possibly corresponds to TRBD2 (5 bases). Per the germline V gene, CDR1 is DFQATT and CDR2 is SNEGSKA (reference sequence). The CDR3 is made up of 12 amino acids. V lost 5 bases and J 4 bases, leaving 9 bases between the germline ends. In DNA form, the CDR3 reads TGCAGTGCTCCCCGGACTTACAATGAGCAGTTCTTC. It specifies CSAPRTYNEQFF.

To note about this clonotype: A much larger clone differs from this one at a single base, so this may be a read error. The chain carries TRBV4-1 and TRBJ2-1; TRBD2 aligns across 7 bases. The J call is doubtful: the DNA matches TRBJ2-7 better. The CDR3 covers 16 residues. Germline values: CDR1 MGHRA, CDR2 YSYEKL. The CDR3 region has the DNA TGCGCCAGCAGCCAAGATGCGGCTAGCGGCTACAATGAGCAGTACTTC. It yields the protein CASSQDAASGYNEQYF.

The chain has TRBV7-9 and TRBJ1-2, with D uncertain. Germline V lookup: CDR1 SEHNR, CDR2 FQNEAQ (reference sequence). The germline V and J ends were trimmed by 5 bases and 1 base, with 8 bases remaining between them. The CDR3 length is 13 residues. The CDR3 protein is CASSPDFNYGYTF. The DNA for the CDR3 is TGTGCCAGCAGCCCCGATTTTAACTATGGCTACACCTTC.

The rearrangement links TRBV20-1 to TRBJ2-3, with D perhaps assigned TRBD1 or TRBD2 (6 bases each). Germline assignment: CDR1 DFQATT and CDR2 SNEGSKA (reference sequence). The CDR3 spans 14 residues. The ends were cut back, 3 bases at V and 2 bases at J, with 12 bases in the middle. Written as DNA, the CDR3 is TGCAGTGCTAGTGGAGGGGGGAACACAGATACGCAGTATTTT. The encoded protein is CSASGGGNTDTQYF.

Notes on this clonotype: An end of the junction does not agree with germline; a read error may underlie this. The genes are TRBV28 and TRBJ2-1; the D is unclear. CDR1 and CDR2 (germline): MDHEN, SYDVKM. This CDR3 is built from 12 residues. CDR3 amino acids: CASSLYMDEQIF. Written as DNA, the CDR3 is TGTGCCAGCAGTTTATATATGGATGAGCAGATCTTC.

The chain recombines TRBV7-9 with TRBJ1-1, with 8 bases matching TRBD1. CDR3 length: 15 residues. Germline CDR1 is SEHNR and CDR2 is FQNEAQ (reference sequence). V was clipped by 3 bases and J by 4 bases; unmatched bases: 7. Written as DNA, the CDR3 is TGTGCCAGCAGCTTGGGGCACAGGGGGAGCACTGAAGCTTTCTTT. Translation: CASSLGHRGSTEAFF.

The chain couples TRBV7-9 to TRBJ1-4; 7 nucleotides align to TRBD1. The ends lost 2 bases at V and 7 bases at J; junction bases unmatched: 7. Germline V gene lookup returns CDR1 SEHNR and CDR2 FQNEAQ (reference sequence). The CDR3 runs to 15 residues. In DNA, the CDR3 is TGTGCCAGCAGCTTAAAGGTCAGGGGGAGTGAAAAACTGTTTTTT. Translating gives CASSLKVRGSEKLFF.

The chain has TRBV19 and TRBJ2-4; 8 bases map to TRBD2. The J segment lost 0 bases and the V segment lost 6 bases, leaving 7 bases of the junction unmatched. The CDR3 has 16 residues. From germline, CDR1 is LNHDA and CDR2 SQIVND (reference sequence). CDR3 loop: CASSPLAGLAKNIQYF. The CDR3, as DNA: TGTGCCAGTAGCCCATTAGCGGGGCTAGCCAAAAACATTCAGTACTTC.

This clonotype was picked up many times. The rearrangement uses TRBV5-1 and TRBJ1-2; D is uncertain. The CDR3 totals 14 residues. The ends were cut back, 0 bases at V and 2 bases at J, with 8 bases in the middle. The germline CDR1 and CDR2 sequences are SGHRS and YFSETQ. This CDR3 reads CASSLVAGNYGYTF. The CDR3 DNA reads TGCGCCAGCAGCTTGGTGGCCGGAAACTATGGCTACACCTTC.

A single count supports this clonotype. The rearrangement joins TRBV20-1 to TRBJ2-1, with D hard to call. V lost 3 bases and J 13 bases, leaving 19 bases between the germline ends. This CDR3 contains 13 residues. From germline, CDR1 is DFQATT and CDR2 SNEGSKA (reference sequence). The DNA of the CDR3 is TGCAGTGCTAGTCCTGCAGGCCAAGAGACCCAGTTCTTC. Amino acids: CSASPAGQETQFF.

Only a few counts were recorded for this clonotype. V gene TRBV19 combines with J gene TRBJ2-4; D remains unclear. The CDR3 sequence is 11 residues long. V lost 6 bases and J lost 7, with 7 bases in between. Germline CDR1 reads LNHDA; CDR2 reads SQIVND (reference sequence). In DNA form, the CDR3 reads TGTGCCAGTAGGGACGGGAACATTCAGTACTTC. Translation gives CASRDGNIQYF.

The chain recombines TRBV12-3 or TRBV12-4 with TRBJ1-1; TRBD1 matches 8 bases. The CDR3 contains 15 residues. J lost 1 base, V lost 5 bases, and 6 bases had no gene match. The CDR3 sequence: CASSPQDRANTEAFF. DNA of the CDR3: TGTGCCAGCAGTCCACAGGACAGGGCGAACACTGAAGCTTTCTTT.

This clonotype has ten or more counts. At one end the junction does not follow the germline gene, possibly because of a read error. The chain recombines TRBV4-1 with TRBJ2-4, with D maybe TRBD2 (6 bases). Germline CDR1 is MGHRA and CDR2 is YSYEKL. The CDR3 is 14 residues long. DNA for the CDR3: TGCGCCAGCGGCCAGGAGGGATTCAAAAACATTCAGTACTTC. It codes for CASGQEGFKNIQYF.

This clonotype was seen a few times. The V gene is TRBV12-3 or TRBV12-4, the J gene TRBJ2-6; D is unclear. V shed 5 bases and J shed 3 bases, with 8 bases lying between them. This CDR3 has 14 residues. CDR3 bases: TGTGCCAGCAGTCTTTCGGGTGGGGCCAACGTCCTGACTTTC. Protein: CASSLSGGANVLTF.

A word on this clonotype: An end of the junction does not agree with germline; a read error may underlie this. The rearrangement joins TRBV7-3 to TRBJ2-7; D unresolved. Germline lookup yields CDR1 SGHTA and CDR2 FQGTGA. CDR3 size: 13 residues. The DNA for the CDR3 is TGTGCCAGCAGCTTATCCTCCTCCCACGAGCAGTACTTC. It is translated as CASSLSSSHEQYF.

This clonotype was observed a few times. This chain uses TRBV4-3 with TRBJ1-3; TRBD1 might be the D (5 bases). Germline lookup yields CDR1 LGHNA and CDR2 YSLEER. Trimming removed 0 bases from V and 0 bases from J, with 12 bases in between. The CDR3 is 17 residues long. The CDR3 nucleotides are TGCGCCAGCAGCCAAGATGAGATCAGGGCCTCTGGAAACACCATATATTTT. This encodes CASSQDEIRASGNTIYF.

The CDR3 DNA is TGTGCCAGCAGTTACCGGGGCAGGGATTTGCAGGGCTACACCTTC. Its translation is CASSYRGRDLQGYTF. V gene TRBV28 combines with J gene TRBJ1-2, with D perhaps matching TRBD1 (5 bases). Germline lookup yields CDR1 MDHEN and CDR2 SYDVKM. Trimming removed 4 bases from V and 8 bases from J, with 20 bases in between. This CDR3 spans 15 amino acids.

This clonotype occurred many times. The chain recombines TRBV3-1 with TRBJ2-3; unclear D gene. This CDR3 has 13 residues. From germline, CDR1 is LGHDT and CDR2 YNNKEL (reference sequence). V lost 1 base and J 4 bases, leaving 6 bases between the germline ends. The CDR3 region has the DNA TGTGCCAGCAGCCAAGGGATCGCAGATACGCAGTATTTT. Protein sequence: CASSQGIADTQYF.

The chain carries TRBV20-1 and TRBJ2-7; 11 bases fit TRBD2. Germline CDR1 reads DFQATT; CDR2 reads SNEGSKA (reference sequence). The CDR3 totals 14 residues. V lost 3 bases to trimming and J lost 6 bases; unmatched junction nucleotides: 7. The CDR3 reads CSARRVLAGAEQYF. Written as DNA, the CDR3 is TGCAGTGCTAGGAGAGTACTAGCGGGAGCCGAGCAGTACTTC.

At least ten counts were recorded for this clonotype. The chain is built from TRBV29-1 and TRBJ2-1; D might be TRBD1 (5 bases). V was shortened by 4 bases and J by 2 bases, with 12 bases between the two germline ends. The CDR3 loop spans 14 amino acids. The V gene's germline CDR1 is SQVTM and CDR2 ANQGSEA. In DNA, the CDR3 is TGCAGCGTTGGGGGCAGACTTACCTACAATGAGCAGTTCTTC. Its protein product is CSVGGRLTYNEQFF.

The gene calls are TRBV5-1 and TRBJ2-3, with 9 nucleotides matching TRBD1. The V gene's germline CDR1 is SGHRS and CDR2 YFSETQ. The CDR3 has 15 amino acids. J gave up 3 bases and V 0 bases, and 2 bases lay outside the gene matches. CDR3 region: CASSLAGQGTDTQYF. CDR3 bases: TGCGCCAGCAGCTTGGCCGGACAGGGGACAGATACGCAGTATTTT.

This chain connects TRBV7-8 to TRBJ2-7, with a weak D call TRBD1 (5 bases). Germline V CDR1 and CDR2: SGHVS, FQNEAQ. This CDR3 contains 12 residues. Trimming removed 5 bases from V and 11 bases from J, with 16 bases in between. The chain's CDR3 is CASSGYPGIEYF. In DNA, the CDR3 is TGTGCCAGCAGCGGCTACCCAGGGATTGAGTACTTC.

The CDR3 nucleotides read TGCGCCAGCAGCTCTCAGGGCCACAGTAACACTGAAGCTTTCTTT. Translated, it gives CASSSQGHSNTEAFF. This chain links TRBV5-1 with TRBJ1-1, with D possibly TRBD1 on 5 matching bases. The ends were cut back, 3 bases at V and 2 bases at J, with 14 bases in the middle. Germline values: CDR1 SGHRS, CDR2 YFSETQ. This CDR3 has 15 residues.

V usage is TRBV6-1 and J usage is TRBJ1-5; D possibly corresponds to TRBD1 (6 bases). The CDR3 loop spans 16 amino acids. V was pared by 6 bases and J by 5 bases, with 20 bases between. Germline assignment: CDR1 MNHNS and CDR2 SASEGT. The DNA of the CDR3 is TGTGCCAGCAGGGAGCCTCACAGGGATAGGTATCAGCCCCAGCATTTT. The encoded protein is CASREPHRDRYQPQHF.

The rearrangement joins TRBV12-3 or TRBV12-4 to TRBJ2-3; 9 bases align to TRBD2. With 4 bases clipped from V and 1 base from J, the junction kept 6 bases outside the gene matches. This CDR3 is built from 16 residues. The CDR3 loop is CASSSPSGVRTDTQYF. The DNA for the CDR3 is TGTGCCAGCAGTTCCCCTAGCGGGGTACGCACAGATACGCAGTATTTT.

The CDR3 region is CSASGGQTQETQFF. The CDR3 DNA is TGCAGTGCTAGTGGGGGACAGACCCAAGAGACCCAGTTCTTC. The chain couples TRBV20-1 to TRBJ2-5; TRBD1 aligns across 7 bases. The end of the DNA aligns better with TRBJ2-1, so the J call may be wrong. Per the germline V gene, CDR1 is DFQATT and CDR2 is SNEGSKA (reference sequence). The CDR3 is made up of 14 amino acids.

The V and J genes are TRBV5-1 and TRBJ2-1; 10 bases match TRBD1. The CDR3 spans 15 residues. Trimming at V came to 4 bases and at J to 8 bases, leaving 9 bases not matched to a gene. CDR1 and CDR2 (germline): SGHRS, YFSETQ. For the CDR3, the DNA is TGCGCCAGCAGCCTGGAGGGACAGGGGTCCCATGAGCAGTTCTTC. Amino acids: CASSLEGQGSHEQFF.

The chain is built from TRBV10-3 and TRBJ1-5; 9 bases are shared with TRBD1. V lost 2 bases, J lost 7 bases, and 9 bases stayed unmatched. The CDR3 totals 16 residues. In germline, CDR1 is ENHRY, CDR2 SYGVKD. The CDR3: CAISETPGQGYQPQHF. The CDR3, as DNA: TGTGCCATCAGTGAGACACCGGGACAGGGCTACCAGCCCCAGCATTTT.

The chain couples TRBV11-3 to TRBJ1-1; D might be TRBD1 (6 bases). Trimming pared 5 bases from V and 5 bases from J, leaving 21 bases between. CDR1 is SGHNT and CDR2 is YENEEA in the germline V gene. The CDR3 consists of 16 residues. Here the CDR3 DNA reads TGTGCCAGCAGCCCACGTTTGGGGGGCGATAGGACTGAAGCTTTCTTT. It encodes CASSPRLGGDRTEAFF. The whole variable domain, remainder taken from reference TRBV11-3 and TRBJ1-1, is EAGVVQSPRYKIIEKKQPVAFWCNPISGHNTLYWYLQNLGQGPELLIRYENEEAVDDSQLPKDRFSAERLKGVDSTLKIQPAELGDSAVYLCASSPRLGGDRTEAFFGQGTRLTVV.

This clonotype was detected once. CDR3 coding DNA: TGTGCCAGCAGCCGGACAGAAAGTGGCCTGGTCTATGGCTACACCTTC. This encodes CASSRTESGLVYGYTF. This chain connects TRBV14 to TRBJ1-2; D might be TRBD1 (6 bases). The CDR3 is 16 amino acids. Germline V gene lookup returns CDR1 SGHDN and CDR2 FVKESK. The V and J ends lost 4 bases and 4 bases respectively, with 19 bases between them. Together with reference TRBV14 and TRBJ1-2, the CDR3 gives the full variable domain: EAGVTQFPSHSVIEKGQTVTLRCDPISGHDNLYWYRRVMGKEIKFLLHFVKESKQDESGMPNNRFLAERTGGTYSTLKVQPAELEDSGVYFCASSRTESGLVYGYTFGSGTRLTVV.

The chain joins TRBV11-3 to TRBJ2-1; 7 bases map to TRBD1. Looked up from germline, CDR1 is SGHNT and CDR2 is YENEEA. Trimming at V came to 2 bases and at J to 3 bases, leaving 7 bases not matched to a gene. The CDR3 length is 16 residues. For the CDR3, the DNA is TGTGCCAGCAGCTTAACGAGACGGGACAGCTACAATGAGCAGTTCTTC. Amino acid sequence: CASSLTRRDSYNEQFF.